This TCR beta chain emerged from a study of identical twins. The study's findings and limits: Memory repertoires showed no such pattern, whereas abundant cord blood beta clonotypes carried fewer insertions.

A word on this clonotype: What it binds is not known.

Only healthy Caucasians were included as donors. A universal primer binding site was introduced by template switching. The final cDNA contained unique molecular identifiers. TCRdb recomputed calls from the 5' RACE reads with MiXCR, one row per CDR3 protein. The sample holds some 500,000 distinct CDR3 sequences; roughly an eighth are singletons and the top ten take about 0.97%. The germline gives CDR1 SGHDT, CDR2 YYEEEE. The CDR3 is 19 residues long. Trimming took 4 bases from V and 3 from J; bases not matched to a gene: 13. The data also belong to a second study, concerning yellow fever vaccine responses in identical twins.

This chain links TRBV5-6 with TRBJ2-3; 14 bases map to TRBD2. The receptor was derived from a woman between 18 and 30 years old in good health. The sequenced sample consisted of CD4+ T cells sorted from blood. Here the CDR3 DNA reads TGTGCCAGCAGCACGGAGACGGGACTAGCGGGAGCGGGAACAGATACGCAGTATTTT. As protein: CASSTETGLAGAGTDTQYF.